Below are 20 T cell receptor beta chains sequenced from a single sample in a study of T-cell reconstitution after alpha-beta-depleted transplantation in children. Unique molecular identifiers were used in preparing the TCRbeta library. TCRdb independently ran MiXCR on the PCR reads; one entry per CDR3 protein. The sample includes some 390,000 distinct CDR3 sequences, approximately 20% of them seen just once. Source: PBMCs from the stem cell graft donor, taken from the stem cell graft. The receptors were gathered from a human donor who donated a stem cell graft to a child with acute myeloid leukemia.

The V and J genes are TRBV29-1 and TRBJ1-1; a possible D gene is TRBD1 (5 bases). V was trimmed by 7 bases and J by 5 bases, leaving 17 bases between them. CDR1 is SQVTM, CDR2 ANQGSEA, per germline. The CDR3 is made up of 13 amino acids. The DNA of the CDR3 is TGCAGCGCGGGCCCGCGGGGACGTACTGAAGCTTTCTTT. Translating gives CSAGPRGRTEAFF.

This clonotype was recorded at least ten times. The rearrangement uses TRBV20-1 and TRBJ2-3; 7 positions match TRBD1. Germline CDR1 DFQATT, CDR2 SNEGSKA (reference sequence). The CDR3 has 12 residues. The CDR3 DNA sequence: TGCACCAACAGGGGAAACACAGATACGCAGTATTTT. Its protein is CTNRGNTDTQYF.

V and J are TRBV20-1 and TRBJ2-3; D uncertain. CDR1 is DFQATT, CDR2 SNEGSKA, per germline (reference sequence). The CDR3 length is 13 residues. V lost 2 bases and J 2 bases, leaving 8 bases between the germline ends. The CDR3 sequence: CSARPQYTDTQYF. The CDR3 DNA sequence: TGCAGTGCTAGACCCCAATACACAGATACGCAGTATTTT.

This clonotype appeared a few times. The chain links TRBV4-2 to TRBJ2-7; 7 nucleotides match TRBD1. The CDR3 runs to 15 residues. The germline V gene has CDR1 LGHNA and CDR2 YNFKEQ. V was pared by 0 bases and J by 0 bases, with 2 bases of the junction left unmatched. The CDR3 loop reads CASSQERDSSYEQYF. The CDR3 DNA sequence: TGTGCCAGCAGCCAAGAGAGGGACAGCTCCTACGAGCAGTACTTC.

This chain uses TRBV6-1 with TRBJ1-1, with 7 bases aligning to TRBD1. Germline V gene lookup returns CDR1 MNHNS and CDR2 SASEGT. The CDR3 spans 15 residues. The J segment lost 4 bases and the V segment lost 6 bases, leaving 11 bases of the junction unmatched. The DNA for the CDR3 is TGTGCCAGCAGATCACCCCACAGGGGCGGCACTGAAGCTTTCTTT. Translating gives CASRSPHRGGTEAFF.

The V gene is TRBV7-9, the J gene TRBJ2-1; 7 bases fit TRBD2. Trimming cost V 5 bases and J 5 bases; bases outside gene matches: 9. Per germline, CDR1 SEHNR and CDR2 FQNEAQ (reference sequence). The length of the CDR3 is 15 residues. The CDR3 loop reads CASSPGTTAHNEQFF. CDR3 DNA: TGTGCCAGCAGCCCTGGGACTACTGCCCACAATGAGCAGTTCTTC.

This clonotype has more than one count but fewer than ten. This chain joins TRBV12-3 or TRBV12-4 and TRBJ2-7; 10 bases line up with TRBD1. The CDR3 runs to 16 residues. With 6 bases clipped from V and 3 bases from J, the junction kept 11 bases outside the gene matches. CDR3: CASSKTGQGQGYEQYF. CDR3 in DNA: TGTGCCAGCAGCAAGACGGGACAGGGGCAAGGCTACGAGCAGTACTTC.

Here the CDR3 reads CASSRRESGELFF. The CDR3 DNA follows: TGTGCCAGCAGCCGACGCGAGTCCGGGGAGCTGTTTTTT. The chain employs TRBV7-9 and TRBJ2-2, with D hard to call. Germline V gene data show CDR1 as SEHNR and CDR2 as FQNEAQ (reference sequence). The CDR3 is made up of 13 amino acids. Trimming removed 5 bases at V and 6 bases at J, with 10 bases between.

A few counts support this clonotype. The chain carries TRBV29-1 and TRBJ1-2; 8 bases map to TRBD1. Trimming removed 6 bases from V and 3 bases from J; junction bases left unmatched: 6. From germline, CDR1 is SQVTM and CDR2 ANQGSEA. CDR3 length equals 13 residues. The CDR3 loop is CSVKDREDYGYTF. For the CDR3, the DNA is TGCAGCGTAAAGGACAGGGAGGACTATGGCTACACCTTC.

This clonotype showed up many times. The V gene is TRBV3-1, the J gene TRBJ2-7; 7 positions agree with TRBD1. Trimming took 6 bases from V and 9 from J; bases not matched to a gene: 5. Germline CDR1 is LGHDT and CDR2 is YNNKEL (reference sequence). The CDR3 has 11 amino acids. The CDR3 loop is CASSDRVGQYF. The CDR3 nucleotides read TGTGCCAGCAGTGACAGGGTCGGGCAGTACTTC.

The genes are TRBV11-2 and TRBJ2-3; TRBD2 matches at 8 bases. Unmatched junction bases numbered 12, after V lost 2 bases and J lost 2 bases. CDR1 is SGHAT, CDR2 FQNNGV, per germline. This CDR3 region has 18 residues. The CDR3 region is CASSLKGAGAGPTDTQYF. CDR3 DNA: TGTGCCAGCAGCTTAAAGGGAGCGGGAGCGGGGCCCACAGATACGCAGTATTTT. Combining the CDR3 with reference TRBV11-2 and TRBJ2-3 gives the whole variable domain EAGVAQSPRYKIIEKRQSVAFWCNPISGHATLYWYQQILGQGPKLLIQFQNNGVVDDSQLPKDRFSAERLKGVDSTLKIQPAKLEDSAVYLCASSLKGAGAGPTDTQYFGPGTRLTVL.

This clonotype was seen only a few times. The V gene is TRBV7-8, the J gene TRBJ2-1, with 10 bases lining up with TRBD2. This CDR3 is built from 16 residues. Germline V lookup: CDR1 SGHVS, CDR2 FQNEAQ. V gave up 3 bases and J gave up 6 bases; unmatched junction bases: 8. Written as DNA, the CDR3 is TGTGCCAGCAGCTTTCGATCTAGCGGGAGTCGCAATGAGCAGTTCTTC. Translating it yields CASSFRSSGSRNEQFF.

This clonotype was observed a few times. This sequence joins TRBV15 and TRBJ1-1, with unresolved D. The CDR3 spans 15 residues. Trimming took 3 bases from V and 0 from J, leaving 11 bases between them. CDR1 is LNHNV and CDR2 is YYDKDF in the germline V gene (reference sequence). Written as DNA, the CDR3 is TGTGCCACCAGCAGGGGATTCGGGGTGAACACTGAAGCTTTCTTT. Residues: CATSRGFGVNTEAFF.

The chain has TRBV11-2 and TRBJ2-5; D tentatively fits TRBD1 or TRBD2 (5 bases each). V gave up 3 bases and J gave up 5 bases, with 16 bases separating them. CDR3 length equals 15 residues. Germline lookup yields CDR1 SGHAT and CDR2 FQNNGV. The CDR3 loop reads CASSFRGTLAETQYF. The CDR3 nucleotides are TGTGCCAGCAGCTTCCGGGGCACTCTTGCGGAGACCCAGTACTTC.

This clonotype was observed many times. The genes are TRBV20-1 and TRBJ2-1; a weak D match, TRBD2 (6 bases). V was trimmed by 0 bases and J by 3 bases, leaving 15 bases between them. The CDR3 sequence is 16 residues long. The germline CDR1 and CDR2 sequences are DFQATT and SNEGSKA (reference sequence). The CDR3 region is CSARELMWEDYNEQFF. CDR3 coding DNA: TGCAGTGCTAGAGAACTTATGTGGGAGGACTACAATGAGCAGTTCTTC.

This clonotype came up many times. The rearrangement uses TRBV27 and TRBJ2-1; 10 nucleotides line up with TRBD2. The CDR3 runs to 17 residues. CDR1 is MNHEY, CDR2 SMNVEV, per germline (reference sequence). The V gene end was trimmed by 0 bases and the J gene end by 5 bases; junction bases not matched to a gene: 7. This CDR3 reads CASSLSNTGTSDNEQFF. As DNA, the CDR3 is TGTGCCAGCAGTTTATCGAACACCGGGACTAGCGACAATGAGCAGTTCTTC.

This chain joins TRBV7-9 and TRBJ2-6; D may be TRBD1 (6 bases). The V end was cut by 5 bases, the J end by 2 bases, with 10 bases between. In germline, CDR1 is SEHNR, CDR2 FQNEAQ (reference sequence). This CDR3 is built from 15 residues. The CDR3: CASSLRDTGANVLTF. CDR3 DNA: TGTGCCAGCAGCCTGAGGGACACTGGGGCCAACGTCCTGACTTTC.

This clonotype has at least ten counts. The V gene is TRBV6-5, the J gene TRBJ2-7, with no clear D. This CDR3 is built from 12 residues. Germline CDR1 MNHEY, CDR2 SVGAGI. Trimming left V 2 bases short and J 4 bases short, with 6 bases between. This CDR3 reads CASSYGEYEQYF. CDR3 coding DNA: TGTGCCAGCAGTTACGGTGAATACGAGCAGTACTTC.

This chain joins TRBV11-2 and TRBJ1-1; D is possibly TRBD1 (5 bases). The CDR3 spans 15 residues. V gave up 6 bases and J gave up 0 bases, with 14 bases separating them. Germline V gene data show CDR1 as SGHAT and CDR2 as FQNNGV. The CDR3 DNA follows: TGTGCCAGCAGACCCTGGGGGGTCCTGAACACTGAAGCTTTCTTT. Translated, it gives CASRPWGVLNTEAFF.

In this sample, this clonotype turned up many times. J is TRBJ2-2 and V is TRBV12-3 or TRBV12-4; D might be TRBD1 (6 bases). V dropped 5 bases and J dropped 13 bases, with 17 bases sitting between them. CDR3 size: 13 residues. The CDR3 DNA follows: TGTGCCAGCAGTCCTGACAGGTTGGGCAGGCTGTTTTTT. It yields the protein CASSPDRLGRLFF.